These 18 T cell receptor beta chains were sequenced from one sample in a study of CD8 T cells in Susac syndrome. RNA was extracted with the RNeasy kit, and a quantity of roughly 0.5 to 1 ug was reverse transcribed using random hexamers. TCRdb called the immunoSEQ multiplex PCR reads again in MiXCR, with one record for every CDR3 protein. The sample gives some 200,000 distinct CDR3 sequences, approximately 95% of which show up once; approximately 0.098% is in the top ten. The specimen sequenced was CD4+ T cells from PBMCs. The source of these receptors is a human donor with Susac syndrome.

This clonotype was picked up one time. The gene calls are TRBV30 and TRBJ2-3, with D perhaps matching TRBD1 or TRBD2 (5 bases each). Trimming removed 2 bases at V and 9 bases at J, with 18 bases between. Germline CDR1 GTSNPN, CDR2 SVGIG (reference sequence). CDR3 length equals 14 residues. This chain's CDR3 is CAWSPLVTGGTQYF. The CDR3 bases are TGTGCCTGGAGTCCGCTTGTTACTGGGGGAACGCAGTATTTT.

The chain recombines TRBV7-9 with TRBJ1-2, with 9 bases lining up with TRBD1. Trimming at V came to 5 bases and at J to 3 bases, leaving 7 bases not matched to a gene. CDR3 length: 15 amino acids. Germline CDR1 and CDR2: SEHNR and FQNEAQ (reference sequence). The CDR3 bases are TGTGCCAGCAGCCCAGGGACAGGGCAAGACTATGGCTACACCTTC. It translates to CASSPGTGQDYGYTF.

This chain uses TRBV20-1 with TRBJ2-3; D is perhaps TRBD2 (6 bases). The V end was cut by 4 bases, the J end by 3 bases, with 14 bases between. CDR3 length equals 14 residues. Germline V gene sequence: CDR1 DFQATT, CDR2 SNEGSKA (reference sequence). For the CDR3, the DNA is TGCAGTGCTAAGAGGCGGGGTAGGACAGATACGCAGTATTTT. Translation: CSAKRRGRTDTQYF.

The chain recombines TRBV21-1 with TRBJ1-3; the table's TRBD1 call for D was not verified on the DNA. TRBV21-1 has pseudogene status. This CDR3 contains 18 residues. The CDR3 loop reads CASSKDNYQGASGNTIYF. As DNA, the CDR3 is TGTGCCAGCAGCAAAGATAATTACCAGGGGGCATCTGGAAACACCATATATTTT.

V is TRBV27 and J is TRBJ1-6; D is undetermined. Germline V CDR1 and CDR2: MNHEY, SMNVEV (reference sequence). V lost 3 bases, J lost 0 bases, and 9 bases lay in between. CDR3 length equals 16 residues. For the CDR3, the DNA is TGTGCCAGCAGTTTTTTGCCTAGCTCCTATAATTCACCCCTCCACTTT. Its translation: CASSFLPSSYNSPLHF.

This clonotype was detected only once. CDR3 DNA: TGCGCCAGCAGTGAGATGGTCGGGGTGAACACTGAAGCTTTCTTT. The encoded protein is CASSEMVGVNTEAFF. The chain combines TRBV10-1 with TRBJ1-1; D not resolved. V shed 2 bases and J shed 0 bases, with 10 bases lying between them. The CDR3 totals 15 residues. Germline V gene sequence: CDR1 WNHNN, CDR2 SYGVQD (reference sequence).

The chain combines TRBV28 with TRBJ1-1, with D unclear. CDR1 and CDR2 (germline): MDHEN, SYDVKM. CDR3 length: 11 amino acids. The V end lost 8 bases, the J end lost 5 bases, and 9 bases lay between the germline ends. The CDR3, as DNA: TGTGCCAGCGAACAGTGGACTGAAGCTTTCTTT. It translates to CASEQWTEAFF.

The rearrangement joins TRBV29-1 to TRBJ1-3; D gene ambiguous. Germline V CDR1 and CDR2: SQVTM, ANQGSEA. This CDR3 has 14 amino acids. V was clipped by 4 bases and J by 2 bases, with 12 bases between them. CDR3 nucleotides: TGCAGCGTTGTTTCGGATACTGCTGGAAACACCATATATTTT. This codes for CSVVSDTAGNTIYF.

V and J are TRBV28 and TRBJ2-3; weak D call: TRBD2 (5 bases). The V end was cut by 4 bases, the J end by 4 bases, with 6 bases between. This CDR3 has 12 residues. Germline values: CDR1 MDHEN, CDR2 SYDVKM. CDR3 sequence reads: CASSSGADTQYF. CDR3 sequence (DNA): TGTGCCAGCAGTTCCGGGGCAGATACGCAGTATTTT.

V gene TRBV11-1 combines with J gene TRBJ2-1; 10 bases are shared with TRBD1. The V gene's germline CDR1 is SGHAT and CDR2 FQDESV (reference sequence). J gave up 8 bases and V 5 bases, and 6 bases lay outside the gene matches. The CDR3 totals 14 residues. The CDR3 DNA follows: TGTGCCAGCAGCCCAGACAGGGGGCTACATGAGCAGTTCTTC. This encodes CASSPDRGLHEQFF.

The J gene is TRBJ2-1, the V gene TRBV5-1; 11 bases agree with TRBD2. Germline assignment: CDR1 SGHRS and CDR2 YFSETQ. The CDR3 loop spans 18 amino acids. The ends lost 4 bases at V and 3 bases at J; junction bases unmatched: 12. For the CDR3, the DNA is TGCGCCAGCAGCACAAGACTAGCGGGGCCTGGGGACTACAATGAGCAGTTCTTC. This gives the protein CASSTRLAGPGDYNEQFF.

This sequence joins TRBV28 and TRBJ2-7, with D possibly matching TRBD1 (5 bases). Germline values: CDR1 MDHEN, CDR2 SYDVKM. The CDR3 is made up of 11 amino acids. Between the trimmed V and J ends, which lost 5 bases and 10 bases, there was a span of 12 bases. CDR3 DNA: TGTGCCAGCAGTCCTCAGACAGCTCAGTACTTC. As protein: CASSPQTAQYF.

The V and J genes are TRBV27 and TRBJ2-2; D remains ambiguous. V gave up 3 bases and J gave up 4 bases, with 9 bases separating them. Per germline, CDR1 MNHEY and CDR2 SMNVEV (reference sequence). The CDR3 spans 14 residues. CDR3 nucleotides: TGTGCCAGCAGTTTCCCCGCTGGCACCGGGGAGCTGTTTTTT. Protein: CASSFPAGTGELFF.

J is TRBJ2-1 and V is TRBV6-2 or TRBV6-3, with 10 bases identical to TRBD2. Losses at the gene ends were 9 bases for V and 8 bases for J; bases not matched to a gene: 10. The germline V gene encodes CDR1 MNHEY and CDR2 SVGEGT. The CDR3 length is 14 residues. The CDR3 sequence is CARSGGGLGHEQFF. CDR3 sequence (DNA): TGTGCCAGAAGCGGGGGGGGCTTGGGTCATGAGCAGTTCTTC.

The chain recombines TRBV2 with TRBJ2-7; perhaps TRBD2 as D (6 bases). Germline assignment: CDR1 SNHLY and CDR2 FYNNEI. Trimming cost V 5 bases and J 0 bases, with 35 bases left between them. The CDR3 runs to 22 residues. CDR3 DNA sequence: TGTGCCAGCAGTAAACTAACCCACGGGGGTCGTGACGTCCAGCGCCGCTCCTACGAGCAGTACTTC. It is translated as CASSKLTHGGRDVQRRSYEQYF.

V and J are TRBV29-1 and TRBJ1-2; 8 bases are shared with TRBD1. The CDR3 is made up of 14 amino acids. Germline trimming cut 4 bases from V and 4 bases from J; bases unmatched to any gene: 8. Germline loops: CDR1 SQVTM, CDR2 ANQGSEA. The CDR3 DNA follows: TGCAGCGTTGGAGGACAGGGCAAGGCCTATGGCTACACCTTC. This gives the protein CSVGGQGKAYGYTF.

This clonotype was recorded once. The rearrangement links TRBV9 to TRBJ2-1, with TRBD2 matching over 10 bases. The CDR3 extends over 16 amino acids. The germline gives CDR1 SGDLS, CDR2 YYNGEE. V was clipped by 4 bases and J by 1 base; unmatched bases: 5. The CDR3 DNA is TGTGCCAGCAGCTCCCTTAGCGGGGGGTCCTACAATGAGCAGTTCTTC. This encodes CASSSLSGGSYNEQFF. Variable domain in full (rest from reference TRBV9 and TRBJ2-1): DSGVTQTPKHLITATGQRVTLRCSPRSGDLSVYWYQQSLDQGLQFLIQYYNGEERAKGNILERFSAQQFPDLHSELNLSSLELGDSALYFCASSSLSGGSYNEQFFGPGTRLTVL.

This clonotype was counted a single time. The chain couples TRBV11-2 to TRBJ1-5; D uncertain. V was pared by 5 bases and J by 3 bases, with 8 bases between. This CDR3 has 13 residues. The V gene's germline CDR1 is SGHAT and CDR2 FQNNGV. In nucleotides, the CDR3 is TGTGCCAGCAGCGGAGGCGTCAATCAGCCCCAGCATTTT. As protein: CASSGGVNQPQHF.